This TCR beta chain was obtained from a study of blood T cell dynamics during melanoma immunotherapy (dated by TCRdb to about 2020). Broadly, across the study: Patients with metastatic melanoma were treated with first-line pembrolizumab or nivolumab plus ipilimumab as standard of care in the United Kingdom. The training cohort consisted of consecutive patients, while an additional independent group of patients from the same centre was pooled to form an external validation set. To find early correlates of response, peripheral T cell receptor repertoires were profiled in metastatic melanoma patients before and after one cycle of checkpoint inhibitor therapy. Beyond this particular receptor, the publication reports: The relatively small sample size was recognized as a factor that could limit how well the results generalize. The study was unable to establish whether the T cell clones driving the repertoire changes were melanoma-specific or instead reflected general immune activation. Patients who later achieved disease control showed a bifurcated PBMC repertoire reorganization at W3, with increased clonality or increased diversity, unlike progressors.

Every bulk PBMC sample was loaded with the same fixed amount of 350 ng of DNA. TCR beta CDR3 sequences were amplified from genomic DNA using the immunoSEQ TCRb Assay kit according to manufacturer instructions. The KAPA Library Quantification Kit for Illumina platforms was used to quantify pooled libraries by qPCR. Pooled libraries were clustered at roughly 0.55-1.2 pM and sequenced on an Illumina NextSeq 500. Per the authors' processing: The TCR data were analyzed using immunoSEQ ANALYZER and the R LymphoSeq package. A rearrangement efficiency score was calculated as productive divided by the sum of productive and non-productive CDR3 sequences. Clonality was measured with the Gini coefficient and diversity with the Renyi index at alpha=1, and both measures were compared pairwise between timepoints within each patient. In LymphoSeq, clonal relatedness was computed using an edit distance of 3, and repertoire similarity was computed using the Bhattacharyya coefficient. Linear discriminant analysis on week-3 changes in clonality and diversity was built with the R MASS and caret packages to classify response. Sourced from immuneACCESS, this table was stored by TCRdb with only in-frame sequences that have V and J called. A share of the clones is absent; for the studies checked, an unresolved V gene accounts for under half, and the remainder has no known explanation. V and J calls and clone size come straight from that table; D and trimming were deduced from the DNA. Across this sample there are about 10,000 clones, with about 88% seen only once. Clones ranked in the top ten supply roughly 6% of the sample.

CDR1 and CDR2 (LGHNT, FRNRAP) derive from the germline V gene. Deletion took 7 bases off V and 0 bases off J, with a span of 13 bases between the germline ends. Measured from the cysteine to the phenylalanine, the CDR3 is 15 residues long. Only the CDR3 DNA stays, 45 bases, in frame from base 1. The time point label corresponds to: week 3, after first cycle of checkpoint inhibitor. Blood samples were taken before treatment (T0) and at week 3 (W3), following the first cycle of checkpoint blockade. Except for a couple of patients with rapid clinical progression, response was assessed 12 weeks after the first infusion by RECIST 1.1; disease control meant complete response, partial response or stable disease. Patients with prior systemic cancer treatment, concomitant immunosuppressant therapy or synchronous other active malignancies were excluded. Both bulk PBMC and plasma cell-free DNA were sequenced for TCR beta so that circulating cells and T cell turnover could be tracked. PBMC were isolated from blood with Lymphoprep and SepMate tubes, followed by red cell lysis. QIAamp DNA Blood Mini kits were used to extract DNA from PBMC and from sorted T cell subsets.

Notes on this clone: There is no known antigen for this receptor. Nothing much larger sits one base from this clone, and base qualities are not available.

The chain couples TRBV12-5 to TRBJ2-1, with a weak D call of TRBD2 (5 bases match). The receptor's source is a human donor with melanoma. The source was blood, collected from a patient treated with checkpoint blockade. This receptor has the CDR3 CASAPSGSSYNEQFF. At the DNA level, the sequence is TGTGCTAGTGCCCCGAGCGGAAGCTCCTACAATGAGCAGTTCTTC.